The 23 T cell receptor beta chains listed next were all sequenced from one sample in a study of memory CD4+ T cells and cytomegalovirus serostatus. Single viable CD3+CD4+CD8-CD45RO+ cells were sorted as the memory CD4+ T cells. Using immunoSEQ multiplex PCR, the repertoire was profiled, and TCRdb retains in-frame clones only, with some absent. Among 35,000 to 45,000 clones listed, 78% were seen once. Sequencing was carried out using memory CD4+ T cells from blood. All receptors come from an adult in good health and CMV-seronegative.

A note on this clone: Sequence at one end of the junction differs from germline and may be a read error. This chain joins TRBV25-1 and TRBJ1-5, with 7 bases matching TRBD1. This CDR3 has 13 residues. Germline CDR1 reads MGHDK; CDR2 reads SYGVNS. CDR3 sequence: CASRDREGQPQHF. As DNA, the CDR3 is TGTGCCAGCCGTGACAGGGAAGGTCAGCCCCAGCATTTT.

V and J are TRBV7-8 and TRBJ1-5; unclear D gene. Trimming stripped 4 bases from V and 6 bases from J, with 10 bases between. The CDR3 extends over 13 amino acids. Germline values: CDR1 SGHVS, CDR2 FQNEAQ. CDR3 DNA sequence: TGTGCCAGCAGCTCCCAGAGGAGTCAGCCCCAGCATTTT. Translated: CASSSQRSQPQHF.

The rearrangement joins TRBV19 to TRBJ1-3; D perhaps matches TRBD1 (5 bases). The CDR3 is 15 amino acids. Trimming cost V 6 bases and J 4 bases, with 16 bases left between them. Germline V gene lookup returns CDR1 LNHDA and CDR2 SQIVND (reference sequence). The CDR3 nucleotides read TGTGCCAGTAGCACGACGGGGGTACGCGGAAACACCATATATTTT. It specifies CASSTTGVRGNTIYF.

The chain has TRBV5-8 and TRBJ1-1; possible D gene TRBD1, 5 bases. The V gene's germline CDR1 is SGHTS and CDR2 YDEGEE. Trimming stripped 4 bases from V and 10 bases from J, with 17 bases between. The length of the CDR3 is 13 residues. For the CDR3, the DNA is TGTGCCAGCAGCAACCGGGACGGGAGAGTAGCTTTCTTT. Amino acid sequence: CASSNRDGRVAFF.

In its sample, this clone was seen a few times. This chain uses TRBV19 with TRBJ1-5, with D hard to call. Germline V gene data show CDR1 as LNHDA and CDR2 as SQIVND (reference sequence). The CDR3 runs 13 residues. Trimming pared 7 bases from V and 5 bases from J, leaving 12 bases between. CDR3 sequence (DNA): TGTGCCAGTAACCCGCTACCCGATCAGCCCCAGCATTTT. Its protein is CASNPLPDQPQHF.

This chain joins TRBV2 and TRBJ2-5; D call uncertain. The J call may be incorrect, as the DNA end agrees better with TRBJ2-7. Germline CDR1 reads SNHLY; CDR2 reads FYNNEI. The CDR3 extends over 11 amino acids. The CDR3 sequence is CASSGNAEQYF. The CDR3 nucleotides read TGTGCCAGCAGTGGGAACGCCGAGCAGTACTTC.

J is TRBJ1-1 and V is TRBV5-1, with a tentative D call TRBD1 (5 bases). Trimming stripped 4 bases from V and 7 bases from J, with 14 bases between. CDR3 length: 13 residues. CDR1 SGHRS and CDR2 YFSETQ come from the germline V gene. This CDR3 reads CASSGVRGNEAFF. CDR3 DNA: TGCGCCAGCAGCGGGGTGAGGGGCAATGAAGCTTTCTTT.

A single count supports this clone. V gene TRBV9 combines with J gene TRBJ2-3, with 7 bases aligning to TRBD2. The CDR3 runs to 13 residues. From germline, CDR1 is SGDLS and CDR2 YYNGEE. The V and J ends lost 3 bases and 6 bases, in that order; junction bases with no gene match: 4. The CDR3 spells CASSGTSADTQYF. The CDR3 bases are TGTGCCAGCAGCGGGACTAGTGCGGATACGCAGTATTTT.

This clone appeared a few times. The gene calls are TRBV5-1 and TRBJ2-7; 8 bases line up with TRBD2. Germline CDR1 SGHRS, CDR2 YFSETQ. J lost 5 bases, V lost 4 bases, and 5 bases had no gene match. CDR3 length equals 13 residues. The DNA of the CDR3 is TGCGCCAGCAGCCTGCCGGGGGGGAACGAGCAGTACTTC. Protein product: CASSLPGGNEQYF. The variable domain in full, with the rest retrieved from reference TRBV5-1 and TRBJ2-7, is KAGVTQTPRYLIKTRGQQVTLSCSPISGHRSVSWYQQTPGQGLQFLFEYFSETQRNKGNFPGRFSGRQFSNSRSEMNVSTLELGDSALYLCASSLPGGNEQYFGPGTRLTVT.

This chain joins TRBV7-2 and TRBJ2-5; D gene unclear. Deletions cut 5 bases from V and 5 bases from J, with 18 bases between. This CDR3 is built from 15 residues. The germline CDR1 and CDR2 sequences are SGHTA and FQGNSA. CDR3: CASSPSGFLRETQYF. The CDR3 bases are TGTGCCAGCAGCCCCTCGGGTTTTCTCCGGGAGACCCAGTACTTC.

This clone was detected only once. V gene TRBV11-2 combines with J gene TRBJ2-6, with TRBD2 matching 11 bases. The CDR3 runs 18 residues. V lost 5 bases and J lost 0; bases outside the gene matches: 6. CDR1 and CDR2 from the germline V gene are SGHAT and FQNNGV. The CDR3 here is CASSPRLAGGSGANVLTF. The CDR3 DNA is TGTGCCAGCAGCCCTCGCCTAGCGGGGGGCTCTGGGGCCAACGTCCTGACTTTC.

This chain connects TRBV5-8 to TRBJ1-2, with 10 bases aligning to TRBD1. CDR1 is SGHTS and CDR2 is YDEGEE in the germline V gene. The CDR3 runs 14 residues. J lost 2 bases, V lost 3 bases, and 1 base had no gene match. CDR3 DNA: TGTGCCAGCAGCTCGGACAGGGGGAACTATGGCTACACCTTC. Amino acids: CASSSDRGNYGYTF.

This clone has a handful of counts. The genes are TRBV5-6 and TRBJ1-1; D unresolved. Germline assignment: CDR1 SGHDT and CDR2 YYEEEE. CDR3 size: 15 residues. The germline V and J ends were trimmed by 2 bases and 3 bases, with 14 bases remaining between them. Here the CDR3 DNA reads TGTGCCAGCAGCTTCTCAACAGTCGATCACACTGAAGCTTTCTTT. Protein: CASSFSTVDHTEAFF.

A remark on this clone: Other DNA variants within this sample encode the same CDR3. The V and J genes are TRBV25-1 and TRBJ1-4; D not certain. Germline-derived CDR1 and CDR2 are MGHDK and SYGVNS. The V and J ends lost 8 bases and 3 bases respectively, with 7 bases between them. This CDR3 has 12 residues. The CDR3 coding sequence is TGTGCCAGCCAAAACCCTAATGAAAAACTGTTTTTT. This gives the protein CASQNPNEKLFF.

The chain joins TRBV6-5 to TRBJ1-2; 7 bases fit TRBD1. The CDR3 has 13 residues. CDR1 is MNHEY, CDR2 SVGAGI, per germline. Germline trimming cut 2 bases from V and 8 bases from J; bases unmatched to any gene: 5. The DNA of the CDR3 is TGTGCCAGCAGTTACCAACAGGGGAACGGCTACACCTTC. Translating it yields CASSYQQGNGYTF.

This chain links TRBV6-5 with TRBJ1-6, with 9 bases that match TRBD1. Germline V lookup: CDR1 MNHEY, CDR2 SVGAGI. The CDR3 sequence is 16 residues long. V shed 0 bases, J shed 10 bases, and the junction held 7 bases outside the gene matches. The CDR3 coding sequence is TGTGCCAGCAGTTACTCCCTTGACAGGGGGAACTCACCCCTCCACTTT. This encodes CASSYSLDRGNSPLHF.

This clone was observed a handful of times. The chain employs TRBV11-3 and TRBJ2-6, with TRBD2 identical over 7 bases. The trim removed 5 bases at V and 1 base at J, leaving 2 bases unmatched. The germline gives CDR1 SGHNT, CDR2 YENEEA. This CDR3 has 15 residues. The CDR3 coding sequence is TGTGCCAGCAGCCCCGGGGGGTCTGGGGCCAACGTCCTGACTTTC. Protein product: CASSPGGSGANVLTF.

The V call is TRBV13, the J call TRBJ1-1, with TRBD1 matching 9 bases. The junction had 7 bases not matched to a gene; V was cut back by 10 bases and J by 4 bases. This CDR3 comprises 13 residues. Germline CDR1 and CDR2: PRHDT and FYEKMQ (reference sequence). The CDR3 region is CATSQGAFTEAFF. Here the CDR3 DNA reads TGTGCCACATCACAGGGGGCATTCACTGAAGCTTTCTTT.

This CDR3 is CATSRDVAGIQTAFF. The CDR3 DNA is TGTGCCACCAGCAGAGATGTGGCAGGGATCCAAACGGCTTTCTTT. This chain connects TRBV15 to TRBJ1-1, with TRBD1 as a possible D gene (5 bases). CDR1 is LNHNV, CDR2 YYDKDF, per germline (reference sequence). CDR3 length: 15 residues. The V gene lost 0 bases and the J gene lost 11 bases, with 19 bases spanning the gap.

The chain links TRBV4-1 to TRBJ2-2; unclear D gene. This CDR3 spans 13 amino acids. The V end lost 1 base, the J end lost 5 bases, and 5 bases lay between the germline ends. Per germline, CDR1 MGHRA and CDR2 YSYEKL. CDR3: CASSQAQTGELFF. In nucleotides, the CDR3 is TGCGCCAGCAGCCAAGCCCAAACCGGGGAGCTGTTTTTT.

The chain joins TRBV7-2 to TRBJ2-1; D gene unclear. Germline V gene sequence: CDR1 SGHTA, CDR2 FQGNSA. The CDR3 runs 14 residues. Trimming cost V 5 bases and J 7 bases, with 15 bases left between them. The CDR3 spells CASSPPPIGNEQFF. CDR3 DNA: TGTGCCAGCAGCCCCCCCCCGATCGGGAATGAGCAGTTCTTC.

A remark on this clone: The junction does not match germline at one end; this may be a read error. The chain is built from TRBV19 and TRBJ2-7; 9 bases are shared with TRBD1. Germline V gives CDR1 LNHDA, CDR2 SQIVND (reference sequence). The CDR3 runs 11 residues. CDR3 region: CASSIGDRVDF. Here the CDR3 DNA reads TGTGCCAGTAGTATCGGGGACAGGGTCGACTTC. Variable domain in full (rest from reference TRBV19 and TRBJ2-7): DGGITQSPKYLFRKEGQNVTLSCEQNLNHDAMYWYRQDPGQGLRLIYYSQIVNDFQKGDIAEGYSVSREKKESFPLTVTSAQKNPTAFYLCASSIGDRVDFGPGTRLTVT.

V gene TRBV5-1 combines with J gene TRBJ1-2; the D gene is possibly TRBD1 (5 bases). CDR1 and CDR2 from the germline V gene are SGHRS and YFSETQ. Deletions cut 0 bases from V and 8 bases from J, with 14 bases between. The CDR3 spans 14 residues. The CDR3 DNA reads as TGCGCCAGCAGCTTGGACAGGATTGGGCAGGGCTACACCTTC. It codes for CASSLDRIGQGYTF.